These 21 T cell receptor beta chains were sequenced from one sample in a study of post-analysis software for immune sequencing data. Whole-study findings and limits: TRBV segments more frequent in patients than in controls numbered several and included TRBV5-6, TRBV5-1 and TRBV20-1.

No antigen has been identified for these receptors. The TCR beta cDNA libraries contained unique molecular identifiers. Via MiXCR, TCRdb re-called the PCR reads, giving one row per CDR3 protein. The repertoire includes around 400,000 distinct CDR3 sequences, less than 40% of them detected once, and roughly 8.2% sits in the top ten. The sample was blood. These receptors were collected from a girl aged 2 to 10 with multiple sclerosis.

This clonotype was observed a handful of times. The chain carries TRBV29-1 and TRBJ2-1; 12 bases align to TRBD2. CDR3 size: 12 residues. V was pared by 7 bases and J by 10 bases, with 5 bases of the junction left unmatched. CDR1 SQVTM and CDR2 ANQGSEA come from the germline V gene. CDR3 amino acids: CSAEGLAGEQFF. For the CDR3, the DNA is TGCAGCGCCGAAGGACTAGCGGGAGAGCAGTTCTTC.

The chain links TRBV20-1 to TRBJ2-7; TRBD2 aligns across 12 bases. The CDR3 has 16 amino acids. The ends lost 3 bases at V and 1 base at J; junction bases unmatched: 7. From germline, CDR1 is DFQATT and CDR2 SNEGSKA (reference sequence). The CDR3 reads CSASVATSGRSYEQYF. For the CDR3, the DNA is TGCAGTGCTAGCGTTGCTACTAGCGGGAGGTCCTACGAGCAGTACTTC.

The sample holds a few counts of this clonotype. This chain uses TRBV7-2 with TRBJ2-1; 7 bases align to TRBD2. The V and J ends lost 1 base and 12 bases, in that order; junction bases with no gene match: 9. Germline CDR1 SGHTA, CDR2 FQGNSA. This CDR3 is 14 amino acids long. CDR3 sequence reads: CASSLGDYYGRQFF. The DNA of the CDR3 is TGTGCCAGCAGCTTAGGGGACTATTACGGGAGGCAGTTCTTC.

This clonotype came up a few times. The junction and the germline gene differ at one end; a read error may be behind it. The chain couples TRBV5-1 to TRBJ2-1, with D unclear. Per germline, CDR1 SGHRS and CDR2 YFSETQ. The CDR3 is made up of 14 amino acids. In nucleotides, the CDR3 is TGTGCCAGCAGCTTGGTCGGCGGCTACAATGAGCAGTTCTTC. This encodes CASSLVGGYNEQFF.

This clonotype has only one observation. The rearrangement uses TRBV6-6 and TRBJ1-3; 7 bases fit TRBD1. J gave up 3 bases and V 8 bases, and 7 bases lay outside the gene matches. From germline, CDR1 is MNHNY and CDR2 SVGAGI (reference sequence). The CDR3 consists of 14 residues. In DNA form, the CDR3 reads TGTGCCAGCTACAGGGGAGGTGGTGGAAACACCATATATTTT. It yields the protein CASYRGGGGNTIYF.

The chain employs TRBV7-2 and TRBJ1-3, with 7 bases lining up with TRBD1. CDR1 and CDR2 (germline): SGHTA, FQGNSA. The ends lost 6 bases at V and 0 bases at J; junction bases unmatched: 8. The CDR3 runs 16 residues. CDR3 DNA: TGTGCCAGCAGAAGGTTCAGGGGGTCCTCTGGAAACACCATATATTTT. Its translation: CASRRFRGSSGNTIYF.

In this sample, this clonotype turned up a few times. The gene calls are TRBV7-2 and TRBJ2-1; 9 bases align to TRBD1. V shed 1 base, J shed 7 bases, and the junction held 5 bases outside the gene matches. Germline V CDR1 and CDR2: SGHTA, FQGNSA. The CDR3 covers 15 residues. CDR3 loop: CASSLDRGLENEQFF. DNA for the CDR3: TGTGCCAGCAGCTTAGACAGGGGGCTGGAGAATGAGCAGTTCTTC.

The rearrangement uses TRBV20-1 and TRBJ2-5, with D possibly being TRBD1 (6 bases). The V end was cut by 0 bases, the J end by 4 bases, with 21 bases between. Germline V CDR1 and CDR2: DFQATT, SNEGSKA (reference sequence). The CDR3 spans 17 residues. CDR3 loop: CSARDPGEYGLRETQYF. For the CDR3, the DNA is TGCAGTGCTAGAGATCCAGGGGAATATGGGCTGCGAGAGACCCAGTACTTC.

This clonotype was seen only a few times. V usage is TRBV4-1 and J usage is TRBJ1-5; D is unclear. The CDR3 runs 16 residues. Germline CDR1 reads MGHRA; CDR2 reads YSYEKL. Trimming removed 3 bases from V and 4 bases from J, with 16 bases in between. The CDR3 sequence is CASSQSSAGGNQPQHF. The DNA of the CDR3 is TGCGCCAGCAGCCAGTCGTCGGCAGGAGGGAATCAGCCCCAGCATTTT.

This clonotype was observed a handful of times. In nucleotides, the CDR3 is TGTGCCAGCTCACCACAAGAGTCTGAGCAGTTCTTC. This codes for CASSPQESEQFF. The chain is built from TRBV18 and TRBJ2-1; no reliable D call. The ends were cut back, 1 base at V and 9 bases at J, with 7 bases in the middle. The CDR3 length is 12 residues. Per germline, CDR1 KGHSH and CDR2 LQKENI. Looking up the rest from reference TRBV18 and TRBJ2-1 gives the full variable domain: NAGVMQNPRHLVRRRGQEARLRCSPMKGHSHVYWYRQLPEEGLKFMVYLQKENIIDESGMPKERFSAEFPKEGPSILRIQQVVRGDSAAYFCASSPQESEQFFGPGTRLTVL.

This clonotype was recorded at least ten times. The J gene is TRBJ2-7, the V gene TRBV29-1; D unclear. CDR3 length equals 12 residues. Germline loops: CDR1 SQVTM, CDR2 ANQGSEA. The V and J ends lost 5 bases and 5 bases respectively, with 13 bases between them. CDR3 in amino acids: CSVRFRYHEQYF. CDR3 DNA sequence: TGCAGCGTTCGCTTCAGGTACCACGAGCAGTACTTC.

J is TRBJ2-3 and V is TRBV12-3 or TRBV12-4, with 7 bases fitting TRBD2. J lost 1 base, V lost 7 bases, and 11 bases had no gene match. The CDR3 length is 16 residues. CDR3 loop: CASTPPGRSRTDTQYF. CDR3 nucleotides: TGTGCCAGCACCCCACCCGGGAGGAGTCGCACAGATACGCAGTATTTT.

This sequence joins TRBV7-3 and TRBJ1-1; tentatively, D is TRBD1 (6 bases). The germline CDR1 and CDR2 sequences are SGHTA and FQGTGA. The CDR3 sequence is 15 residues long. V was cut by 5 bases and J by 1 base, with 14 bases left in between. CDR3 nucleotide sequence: TGTGCCAGCAGCGTGACGGGACACTCGAACACTGAAGCTTTCTTT. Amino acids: CASSVTGHSNTEAFF.

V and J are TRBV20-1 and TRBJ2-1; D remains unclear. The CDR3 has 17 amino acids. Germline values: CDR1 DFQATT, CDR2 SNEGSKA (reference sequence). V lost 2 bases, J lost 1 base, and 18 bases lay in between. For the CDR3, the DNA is TGCAGTGCTAGATCCCCACAGACCTTCCCTTCCTACAATGAGCAGTTCTTC. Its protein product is CSARSPQTFPSYNEQFF.

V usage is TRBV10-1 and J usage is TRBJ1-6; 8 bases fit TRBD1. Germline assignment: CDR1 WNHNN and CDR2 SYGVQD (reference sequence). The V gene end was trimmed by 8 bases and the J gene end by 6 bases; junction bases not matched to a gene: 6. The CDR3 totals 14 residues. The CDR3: CASSRTGLNSPLHF. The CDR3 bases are TGCGCCAGCTCCCGGACAGGGCTTAATTCACCCCTCCACTTT.

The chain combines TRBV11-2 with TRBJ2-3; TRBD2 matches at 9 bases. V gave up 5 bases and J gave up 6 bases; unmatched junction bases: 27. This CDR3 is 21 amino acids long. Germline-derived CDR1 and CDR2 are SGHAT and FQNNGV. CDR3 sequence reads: CASSPRFLSRIAGVGGDTQYF. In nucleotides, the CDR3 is TGTGCCAGCAGCCCCCGGTTTTTGTCTCGGATAGCGGGAGTGGGTGGGGATACGCAGTATTTT.

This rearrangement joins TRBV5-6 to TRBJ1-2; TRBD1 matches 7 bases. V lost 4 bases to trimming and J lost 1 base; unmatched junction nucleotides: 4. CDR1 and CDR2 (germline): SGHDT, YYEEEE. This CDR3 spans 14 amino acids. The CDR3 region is CASSRGQVNYGYTF. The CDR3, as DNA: TGTGCCAGCAGCCGAGGACAGGTTAACTATGGCTACACCTTC.

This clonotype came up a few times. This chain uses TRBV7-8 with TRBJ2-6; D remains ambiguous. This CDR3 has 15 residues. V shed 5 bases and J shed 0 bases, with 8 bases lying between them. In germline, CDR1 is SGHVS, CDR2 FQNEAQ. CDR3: CASSRSISGANVLTF. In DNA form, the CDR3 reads TGTGCCAGCAGCCGCAGTATCTCTGGGGCCAACGTCCTGACTTTC.

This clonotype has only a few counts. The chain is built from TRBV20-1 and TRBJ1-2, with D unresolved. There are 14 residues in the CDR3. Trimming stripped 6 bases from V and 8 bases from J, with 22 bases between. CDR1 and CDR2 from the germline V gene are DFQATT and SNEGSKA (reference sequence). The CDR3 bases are TGCAGTGCCAATGGATTAACCAGGAGAGGAGGCTACACCTTC. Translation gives CSANGLTRRGGYTF.

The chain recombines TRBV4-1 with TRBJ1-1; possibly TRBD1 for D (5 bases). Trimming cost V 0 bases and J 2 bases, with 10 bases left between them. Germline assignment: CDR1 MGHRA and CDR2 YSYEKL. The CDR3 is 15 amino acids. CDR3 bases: TGCGCCAGCAGCCAAGATATAACAGGCAACACTGAAGCTTTCTTT. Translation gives CASSQDITGNTEAFF.

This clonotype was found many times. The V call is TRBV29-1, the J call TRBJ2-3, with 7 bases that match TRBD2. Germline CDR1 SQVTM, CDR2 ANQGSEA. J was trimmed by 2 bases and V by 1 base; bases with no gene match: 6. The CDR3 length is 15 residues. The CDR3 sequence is CSVEAESGVTDTQYF. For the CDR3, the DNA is TGCAGCGTTGAAGCGGAGAGCGGGGTCACAGATACGCAGTATTTT.